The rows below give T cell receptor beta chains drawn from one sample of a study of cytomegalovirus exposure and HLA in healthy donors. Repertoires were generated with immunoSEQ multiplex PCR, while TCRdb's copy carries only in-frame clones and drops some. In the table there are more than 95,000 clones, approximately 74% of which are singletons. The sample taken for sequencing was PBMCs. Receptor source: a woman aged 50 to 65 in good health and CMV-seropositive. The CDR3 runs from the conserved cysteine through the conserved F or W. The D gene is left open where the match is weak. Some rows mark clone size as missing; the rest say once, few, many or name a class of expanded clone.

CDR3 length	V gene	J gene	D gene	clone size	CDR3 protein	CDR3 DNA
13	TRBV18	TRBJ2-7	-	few	CASSPPAGDEQYF	TGTGCCAGCTCACCACCGGCAGGGGACGAGCAGTACTTC
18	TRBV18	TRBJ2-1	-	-	CASSLFIISGWESNEQFF	TGTGCCAGCTCACTTTTTATTATAAGCGGGTGGGAGAGCAATGAGCAGTTCTTC
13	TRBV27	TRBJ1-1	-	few	CASSVRENTEAFF	TGTGCCAGCAGTGTCCGGGAGAACACTGAAGCTTTCTTT
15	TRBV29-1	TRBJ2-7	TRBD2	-	CSGVKAGGGTYEQYF	TGCAGCGGGGTAAAGGCGGGAGGCGGAACCTACGAGCAGTACTTC
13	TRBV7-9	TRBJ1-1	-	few	CASSLLGSTEAFF	TGTGCCAGCAGCTTACTGGGGAGCACTGAAGCTTTCTTT
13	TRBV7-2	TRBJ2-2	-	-	CASSSDYSGELFF	TGTGCCAGCAGCTCGGACTACTCCGGGGAGCTGTTTTTT
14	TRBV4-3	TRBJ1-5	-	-	CASSQDGERQPQHF	TGCGCCAGCAGCCAAGACGGGGAACGCCAGCCCCAGCATTTT
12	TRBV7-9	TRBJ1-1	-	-	CASTVGGTEAFF	TGTGCCAGCACCGTAGGGGGCACTGAAGCTTTCTTT
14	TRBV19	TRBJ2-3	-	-	CASMSGGSTDTQYF	TGTGCCAGTATGAGTGGCGGAAGCACAGATACGCAGTATTTT
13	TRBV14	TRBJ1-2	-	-	CASTPYPAGSYTF	TGTGCCAGCACCCCCTACCCCGCCGGGAGCTACACCTTC
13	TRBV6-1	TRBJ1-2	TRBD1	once	CASSKGQIYGYTF	TGTGCCAGCAGTAAGGGACAGATCTATGGCTACACCTTC
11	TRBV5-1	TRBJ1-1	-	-	CASSLDREAFF	TGCGCCAGCAGCTTGGACAGAGAAGCTTTCTTT
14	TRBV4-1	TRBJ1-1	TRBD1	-	CASRTGGESTEAFF	TGCGCCAGCAGGACAGGGGGCGAGAGCACTGAAGCTTTCTTT
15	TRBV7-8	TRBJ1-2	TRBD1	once	CASSIGRDSLYGYTF	TGTGCCAGCAGCATAGGACGGGACAGCCTCTATGGCTACACCTTC
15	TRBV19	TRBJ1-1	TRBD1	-	CASTPWTGLGTEAFF	TGTGCCAGTACCCCCTGGACAGGGCTCGGCACTGAAGCTTTCTTT
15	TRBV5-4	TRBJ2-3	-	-	CASSLVLAGTDTQYF	TGTGCCAGCAGCTTGGTTCTAGCAGGCACAGATACGCAGTATTTT
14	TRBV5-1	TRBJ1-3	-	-	CASGLGSSGNTIYF	TGCGCCAGCGGACTCGGGAGCTCTGGAAACACCATATATTTT
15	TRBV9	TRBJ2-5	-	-	CASSVGVGATETQYF	TGTGCCAGCAGCGTAGGAGTGGGAGCGACCGAGACCCAGTACTTC
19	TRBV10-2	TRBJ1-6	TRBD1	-	CASSEYSSTGRPANSPLHF	TGCGCCAGCAGTGAGTATTCGTCGACAGGGAGGCCCGCTAATTCACCCCTCCACTTT
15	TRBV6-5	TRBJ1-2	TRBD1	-	CASSYSQGVSYGYTF	TGTGCCAGCAGTTATTCCCAGGGGGTATCCTATGGCTACACCTTC
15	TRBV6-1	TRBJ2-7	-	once	CASSTLGGPDYEQYF	TGTGCCAGCAGTACCCTCGGGGGGCCGGACTACGAGCAGTACTTC
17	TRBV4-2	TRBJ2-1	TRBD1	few	CASSQDPAGTGSNEQFF	TGTGCCAGCAGCCAAGACCCGGCCGGGACAGGGTCCAATGAGCAGTTCTTC
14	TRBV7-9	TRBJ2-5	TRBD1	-	CASSLGQGAETQYF	TGTGCCAGCAGCTTAGGACAGGGGGCGGAGACCCAGTACTTC
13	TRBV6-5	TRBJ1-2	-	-	CASSYPTGYGYTF	TGTGCCAGCAGTTACCCGACAGGCTATGGCTACACCTTC
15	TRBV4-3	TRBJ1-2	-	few	CASSSQATGSGGYTF	TGCGCCAGCAGCTCGCAGGCGACGGGGAGCGGTGGCTACACCTTC
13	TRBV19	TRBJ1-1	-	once	CASSIESGSEAFF	TGTGCCAGTAGTATAGAATCGGGGAGTGAAGCTTTCTTT
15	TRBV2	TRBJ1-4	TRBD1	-	CASSERQGINEKLFF	TGTGCCAGCAGTGAGAGACAGGGGATTAATGAAAAACTGTTTTTT
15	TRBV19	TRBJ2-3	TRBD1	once	CASSIRTGGADTQYF	TGTGCCAGTAGTATTAGGACAGGGGGCGCAGATACGCAGTATTTT
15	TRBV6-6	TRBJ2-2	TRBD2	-	CASRGTSGNTGELFF	TGTGCCAGCAGGGGGACTAGCGGTAACACCGGGGAGCTGTTTTTT
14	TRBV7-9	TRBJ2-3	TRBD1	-	CASSFRTGGDTQYF	TGTGCCAGCAGCTTCAGGACAGGTGGGGATACGCAGTATTTT
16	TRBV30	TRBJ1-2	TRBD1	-	CAWSVGYRGLGYGYTF	TGTGCCTGGAGTGTAGGTTATAGGGGGCTCGGCTATGGCTACACCTTC
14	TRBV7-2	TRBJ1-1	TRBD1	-	CASSYGQGNTEAFF	TGTGCCAGCAGCTACGGACAGGGAAACACTGAAGCTTTCTTT
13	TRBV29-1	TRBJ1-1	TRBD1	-	CSVEDTGQGSAFF	TGCAGCGTTGAAGATACGGGACAGGGATCAGCTTTCTTT